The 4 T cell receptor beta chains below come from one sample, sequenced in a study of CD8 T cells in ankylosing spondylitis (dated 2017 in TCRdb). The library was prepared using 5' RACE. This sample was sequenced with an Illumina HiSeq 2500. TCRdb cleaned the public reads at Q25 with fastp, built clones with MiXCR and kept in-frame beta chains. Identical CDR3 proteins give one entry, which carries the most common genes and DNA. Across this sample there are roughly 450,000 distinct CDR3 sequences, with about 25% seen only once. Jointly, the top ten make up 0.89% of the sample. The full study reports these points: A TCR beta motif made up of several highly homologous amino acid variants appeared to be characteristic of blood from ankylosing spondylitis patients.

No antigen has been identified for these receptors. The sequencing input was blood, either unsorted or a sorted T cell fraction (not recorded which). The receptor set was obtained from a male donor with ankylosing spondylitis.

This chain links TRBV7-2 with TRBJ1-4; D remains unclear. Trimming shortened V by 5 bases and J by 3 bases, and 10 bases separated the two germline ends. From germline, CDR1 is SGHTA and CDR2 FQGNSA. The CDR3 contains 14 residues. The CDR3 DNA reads TGTGCCAGCAGCCCCTGGCAGGCTAATGAAAAACTGTTTTTT. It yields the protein CASSPWQANEKLFF.

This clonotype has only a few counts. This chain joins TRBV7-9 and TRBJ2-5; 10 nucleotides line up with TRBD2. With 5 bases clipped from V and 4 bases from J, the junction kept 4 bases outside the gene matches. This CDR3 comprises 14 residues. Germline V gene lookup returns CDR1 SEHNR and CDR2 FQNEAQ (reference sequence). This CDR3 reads CASSEWTSGETQYF. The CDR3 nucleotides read TGTGCCAGCAGCGAATGGACTAGCGGAGAGACCCAGTACTTC.

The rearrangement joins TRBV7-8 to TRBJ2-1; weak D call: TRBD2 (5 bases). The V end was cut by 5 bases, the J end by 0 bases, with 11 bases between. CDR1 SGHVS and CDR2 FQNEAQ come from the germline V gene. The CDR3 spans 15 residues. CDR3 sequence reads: CASSRVEGSYNEQFF. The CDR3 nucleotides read TGTGCCAGCAGCAGGGTTGAGGGCTCCTACAATGAGCAGTTCTTC.

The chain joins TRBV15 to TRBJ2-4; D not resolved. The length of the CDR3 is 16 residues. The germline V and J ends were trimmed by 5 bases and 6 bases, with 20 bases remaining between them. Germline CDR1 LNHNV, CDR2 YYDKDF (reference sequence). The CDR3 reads CATSRPTSPRTNIQYF. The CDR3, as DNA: TGTGCCACCAGCCGACCGACCTCTCCACGTACAAACATTCAGTACTTC.